The entry below describes one T cell receptor beta chain. Its specificity is not known. These data originate in a study of post-analysis software for immune sequencing data. Study-wide background: Some patients lacked subtype; others had relapsing-remitting, secondary progressive or progressive-relapsing disease.

cDNA libraries of TCR beta carried unique molecular identifiers. Roughly 500,000 cDNA molecules were obtained from about 0.98 to 11 million T cells. TCRdb ran MiXCR on the PCR reads and lists one entry per CDR3 protein. The repertoire holds about 400,000 distinct CDR3 sequences, with less than 40% as singletons. This CDR3 comprises 13 residues. Trimming removed 1 base from V and 10 bases from J; junction bases left unmatched: 6. The germline CDR1 and CDR2 sequences are DFQATT and SNEGSKA (reference sequence). General observations from the study: Patients showed TRBV5-6, TRBV5-1 and TRBV20-1 among 4 or 5 TRBV segments more frequent than in controls. F measure showed strong co-clustering of same-batch samples.

The chain employs TRBV20-1 and TRBJ2-1; 8 bases map to TRBD2. This TCR came from a girl aged 10-17 years with multiple sclerosis. The material sequenced was blood. CDR3 in DNA: TGCAGTGCTAGAGGGCGGGGGGTGTCCGAGCAGTTCTTC. Translation: CSARGRGVSEQFF.